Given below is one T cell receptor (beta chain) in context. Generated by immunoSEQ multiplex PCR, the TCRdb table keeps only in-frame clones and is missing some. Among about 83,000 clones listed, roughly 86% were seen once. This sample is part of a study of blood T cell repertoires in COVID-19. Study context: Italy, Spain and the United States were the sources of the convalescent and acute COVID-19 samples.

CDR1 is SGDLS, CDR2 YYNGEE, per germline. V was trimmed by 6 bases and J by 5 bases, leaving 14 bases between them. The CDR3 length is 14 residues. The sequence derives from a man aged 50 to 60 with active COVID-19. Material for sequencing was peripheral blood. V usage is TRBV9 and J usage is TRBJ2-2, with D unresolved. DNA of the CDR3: TGTGCCAGCACAAGGCAGGTGGAAACCGGGGAGCTGTTTTTT. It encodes CASTRQVETGELFF.